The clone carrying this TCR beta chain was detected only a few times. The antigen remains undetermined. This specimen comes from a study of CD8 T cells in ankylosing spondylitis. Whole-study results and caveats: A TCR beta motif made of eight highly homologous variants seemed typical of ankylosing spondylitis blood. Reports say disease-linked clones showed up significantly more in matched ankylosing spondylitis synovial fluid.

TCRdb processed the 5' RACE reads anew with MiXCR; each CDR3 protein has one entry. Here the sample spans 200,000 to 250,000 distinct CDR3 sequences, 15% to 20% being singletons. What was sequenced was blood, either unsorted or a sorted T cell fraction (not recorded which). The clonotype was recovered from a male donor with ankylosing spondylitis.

In DNA form, the CDR3 reads TGCGCCAGCAGCCAAGTCCATAATGAGCAGTTCTTC. Translation gives CASSQVHNEQFF. The genes are TRBV4-1 and TRBJ2-1, with no clear D. V shed 1 base and J shed 7 bases, with 5 bases lying between them. Germline lookup yields CDR1 MGHRA and CDR2 YSYEKL. The CDR3 covers 12 residues.